Presented here are 22 T cell receptor beta chains from one specimen sequenced in a study of blood T cells in healthy people across ages. Combining a sample-barcoded 5' primer with a J-beta primer mix, a second PCR ran for roughly 7 to 12 cycles. From the 5' RACE reads, TCRdb called clonotypes with MiXCR, one entry per CDR3 protein. In the table there are approximately 800,000 distinct CDR3 sequences, around 50% of which are singletons. The sequenced sample was blood. The receptors were sampled from an elderly man in good health.

In regard to this clonotype: Compared with germline, one end of the junction differs, possibly owing to a read error. CDR3 amino acids: CAGSLRTSGSFGDEQFF. The DNA of the CDR3 is TGTGCCGGCAGCCTCCGGACTAGCGGGAGTTTTGGCGATGAGCAGTTCTTC. The chain employs TRBV7-9 and TRBJ2-1; 13 bases line up with TRBD2. The CDR3 contains 17 residues. Germline V gene data show CDR1 as SEHNR and CDR2 as FQNEAQ (reference sequence).

The sample holds a few counts of this clonotype. The chain is built from TRBV6-6 and TRBJ1-5; TRBD1 matches at 10 bases. This CDR3 contains 16 residues. Germline loops: CDR1 MNHNY, CDR2 SVGAGI (reference sequence). Unmatched junction bases numbered 7, after V lost 6 bases and J lost 2 bases. CDR3 sequence reads: CASRGTGDMRNQPQHF. CDR3 bases: TGTGCCAGCAGGGGGACAGGGGATATGCGCAATCAGCCCCAGCATTTT.

The rearrangement uses TRBV7-9 and TRBJ1-2, with 9 bases that match TRBD1. V gave up 5 bases and J gave up 5 bases; unmatched junction bases: 15. CDR3 length: 17 amino acids. Germline CDR1 and CDR2: SEHNR and FQNEAQ (reference sequence). CDR3: CASSKSGTGLASYGYTF. CDR3 sequence (DNA): TGTGCCAGCAGCAAGAGCGGGACAGGGCTGGCCTCTTATGGCTACACCTTC.

V gene TRBV6-2 or TRBV6-3 combines with J gene TRBJ2-4; no clear D gene. Trimming shortened V by 1 base and J by 5 bases, and 15 bases separated the two germline ends. The CDR3 is 16 residues long. CDR1 MNHEY and CDR2 SVGEGT come from the germline V gene. CDR3: CASSYYVTVIQNIQYF. CDR3 in DNA: TGTGCCAGCAGTTACTACGTAACAGTTATACAAAACATTCAGTACTTC.

Here the CDR3 DNA reads TGTGCCAGCAGCTTAGATAGAATGCTAACCTACGAGCAGTACTTC. Translation gives CASSLDRMLTYEQYF. The rearrangement uses TRBV7-9 and TRBJ2-7; D gene unclear. CDR1 SEHNR and CDR2 FQNEAQ come from the germline V gene (reference sequence). Trimming took 1 base from V and 2 from J, leaving 12 bases between them. The CDR3 is made up of 15 amino acids.

The table lists this clonotype with a few counts. This rearrangement joins TRBV20-1 to TRBJ2-1, with 12 bases lining up with TRBD2. The CDR3 length is 18 residues. CDR1 is DFQATT, CDR2 SNEGSKA, per germline (reference sequence). After removal of 3 bases from V and 0 bases from J, the junction contained 9 bases not matched to a gene. The CDR3 coding sequence is TGCAGTGCTAGGATCGGACTAGCGGGACCAATCTCCTACAATGAGCAGTTCTTC. It yields the protein CSARIGLAGPISYNEQFF.

V and J are TRBV6-2 or TRBV6-3 and TRBJ2-1; tentative D call: TRBD1 (5 bases). Germline lookup yields CDR1 MNHEY and CDR2 SVGEGT. The CDR3 extends over 11 amino acids. Trimming removed 8 bases from V and 7 bases from J, with 9 bases in between. CDR3 loop: CASSDRNEQFF. The CDR3 nucleotides are TGTGCCAGCTCCGACAGAAATGAGCAGTTCTTC.

The chain has TRBV5-1 and TRBJ2-5; tentatively, D is TRBD1 or TRBD2 (5 bases each). Looked up from germline, CDR1 is SGHRS and CDR2 is YFSETQ. V lost 0 bases to trimming and J lost 4 bases, with 13 bases between them. The CDR3 covers 15 residues. CDR3 loop: CASSLVLGDRETQYF. The DNA of the CDR3 is TGCGCCAGCAGCTTGGTATTGGGGGATAGAGAGACCCAGTACTTC.

The chain has TRBV5-1 and TRBJ2-2; D ambiguous. Germline CDR1 is SGHRS and CDR2 is YFSETQ. The CDR3 has 16 amino acids. Trimming left V 3 bases short and J 4 bases short, with 16 bases between. CDR3 sequence reads: CASSSESIDVTGELFF. The CDR3 region has the DNA TGCGCCAGCAGCTCCGAGAGCATCGATGTCACCGGGGAGCTGTTTTTT.

The chain couples TRBV7-2 to TRBJ2-3; D ambiguous. V was trimmed by 1 base and J by 2 bases, leaving 13 bases between them. Germline CDR1 is SGHTA and CDR2 is FQGNSA. The length of the CDR3 is 16 residues. CDR3 region: CASSLVDNSPTDTQYF. In DNA form, the CDR3 reads TGTGCCAGCAGCTTAGTCGATAACAGCCCCACAGATACGCAGTATTTT.

The CDR3 reads CSATSGVSTDTQYF. Written as DNA, the CDR3 is TGCAGTGCAACTAGCGGAGTAAGCACAGATACGCAGTATTTT. The V call is TRBV20-1, the J call TRBJ2-3; 8 nucleotides agree with TRBD2. Germline V lookup: CDR1 DFQATT, CDR2 SNEGSKA (reference sequence). The V segment lost 6 bases and the J segment 0 bases; nucleotides outside the gene matches: 5. CDR3 length: 14 amino acids.

This clonotype was detected ten times or more. The chain employs TRBV6-1 and TRBJ2-1; D possibly matches TRBD1 or TRBD2 (5 bases each). Germline CDR1 and CDR2: MNHNS and SASEGT. Trimming left V 5 bases short and J 5 bases short, with 16 bases between. The CDR3 has 15 amino acids. This CDR3 reads CASSSRTRGDNEQFF. The CDR3 nucleotides read TGTGCCAGCAGTTCCAGGACCCGAGGGGACAATGAGCAGTTCTTC.

V is TRBV20-1 and J is TRBJ2-5; 9 bases line up with TRBD2. V shed 3 bases, J shed 2 bases, and the junction held 13 bases outside the gene matches. The CDR3 is made up of 17 amino acids. Germline V lookup: CDR1 DFQATT, CDR2 SNEGSKA (reference sequence). As DNA, the CDR3 is TGCAGTGCTAGGGGGACTTGGTCTAGCGGGAAACAAGAGACCCAGTACTTC. Protein sequence: CSARGTWSSGKQETQYF.

V and J are TRBV5-1 and TRBJ1-2; TRBD1 might be the D (6 bases). The V and J ends lost 3 bases and 0 bases respectively, with 24 bases between them. Germline lookup yields CDR1 SGHRS and CDR2 YFSETQ. This CDR3 region has 19 residues. The DNA for the CDR3 is TGCGCCAGCAGCTCTTCCCGGGACACGTTCGATAGGACTAACTATGGCTACACCTTC. Encoded protein: CASSSSRDTFDRTNYGYTF.

This chain connects TRBV15 to TRBJ2-1; TRBD2 aligns across 9 bases. Germline lookup yields CDR1 LNHNV and CDR2 YYDKDF (reference sequence). CDR3 length: 13 residues. The J segment lost 7 bases and the V segment lost 9 bases, leaving 7 bases of the junction unmatched. The CDR3 protein is CATQREAVNEQFF. For the CDR3, the DNA is TGTGCCACACAGCGGGAGGCCGTGAATGAGCAGTTCTTC.

Many counts were recorded for this clonotype. This CDR3 is CASSLQNEQFF. CDR3 nucleotide sequence: TGTGCCAGCAGCTTACAGAATGAGCAGTTCTTC. The chain carries TRBV7-9 and TRBJ2-1; D is unresolved. Germline CDR1 SEHNR, CDR2 FQNEAQ (reference sequence). This CDR3 is 11 amino acids long. V was shortened by 2 bases and J by 7 bases, with 3 bases between the two germline ends.

The gene calls are TRBV6-4 and TRBJ1-2, with D uncertain. V lost 10 bases and J lost 0, with 21 bases in between. The CDR3 loop spans 16 amino acids. CDR1 is MRHNA, CDR2 SNTAGT, per germline. For the CDR3, the DNA is TGTGCCAACTACAAGGTCTTTAGGGCAGCTAACTATGGCTACACCTTC. Protein sequence: CANYKVFRAANYGYTF.

The chain employs TRBV30 and TRBJ2-2; D call uncertain. The CDR3 sequence is 13 residues long. V lost 1 base, J lost 4 bases, and 7 bases lay in between. CDR1 is GTSNPN, CDR2 SVGIG, per germline (reference sequence). The CDR3 loop reads CAWSAQLTGELFF. CDR3 DNA sequence: TGTGCCTGGAGTGCTCAGCTCACCGGGGAGCTGTTTTTT.

This clonotype was counted only a few times. The J gene is TRBJ2-1, the V gene TRBV29-1, with 12 bases fitting TRBD2. CDR1 and CDR2 (germline): SQVTM, ANQGSEA. With 0 bases clipped from V and 5 bases from J, the junction kept 5 bases outside the gene matches. The CDR3 is made up of 16 amino acids. CDR3 nucleotide sequence: TGCAGCGTTGAAGATCCGCGACTAGCGGGAGACAATGAGCAGTTCTTC. Translating it yields CSVEDPRLAGDNEQFF.

The sample holds a few counts of this clonotype. This chain connects TRBV12-3 or TRBV12-4 to TRBJ2-5, with a tentative D call TRBD2 (6 bases). Trimming removed 3 bases at V and 1 base at J, with 9 bases between. The CDR3 contains 14 residues. CDR3 in DNA: TGTGCCAGCAGTTTCTTCGGGGGCCAAGAGACCCAGTACTTC. Protein product: CASSFFGGQETQYF.

The chain is built from TRBV20-1 and TRBJ2-7; D is undetermined. Looked up from germline, CDR1 is DFQATT and CDR2 is SNEGSKA (reference sequence). The V end lost 0 bases, the J end lost 5 bases, and 14 bases lay between the germline ends. The CDR3 has 14 residues. CDR3 coding DNA: TGCAGTGCTAGAGATCGGATCGCCGTGGACGAGCAGTACTTC. This translates into CSARDRIAVDEQYF.

The CDR3 reads CASRGSGNEQYF. CDR3 nucleotides: TGCGCCAGCAGAGGAAGCGGGAATGAGCAGTACTTC. The rearrangement links TRBV5-1 to TRBJ2-5; 7 bases map to TRBD2. The ends lost 5 bases at V and 11 bases at J; junction bases unmatched: 9. Germline CDR1 is SGHRS and CDR2 is YFSETQ. The CDR3 contains 12 residues.